Listed below are T cell receptor beta chains from one sample, sequenced in a study of shared clonotypes between healthy human individuals. TCRdb keeps only in-frame clones here, not all; method: immunoSEQ multiplex PCR. The table lists 400,000 to 600,000 clones, about 96% of them singletons, with 0.05% to 0.07% in the top ten. Sequencing was done on a sample of naive CD4+ T cells sorted from blood. These receptors all stem from a woman aged 25 to 39 in good health. The CDR3 runs from the conserved cysteine through the conserved F or W. D genes are given only for firm matches. Clone size appears in some rows only: once, few, many, or a class for an expanded clone.

v_gene	d_gene	abundance	j_gene	CDR3nt	CDR3aa
TRBV7-9	NA	NA	TRBJ1-3	TGTGCCCCCCAGATGGCAGGCGTACTCTCTGGAAACACCATATATTTT	CAPQMAGVLSGNTIYF
TRBV10-2	NA	NA	TRBJ2-7	TGCGCCACCGCCGACGGGACTCTAGCCTACGAGCAGTACTTC	CATADGTLAYEQYF
TRBV14	NA	NA	TRBJ1-2	TGTGCCAGCAGCAAACAGACAGCTTCGGGTGGCTACACCTTC	CASSKQTASGGYTF
TRBV15	TRBD2	once	TRBJ2-7	TGTGCCACCAGCACGGGACTAGCGGAGACCTACGAGCAGTACTTC	CATSTGLAETYEQYF
TRBV4-2	TRBD2	once	TRBJ2-7	TGTGCCAGCAGCCAAGAGCCGGGACTAGCTTCCTACGAGCAGTACTTC	CASSQEPGLASYEQYF
TRBV7-6	NA	NA	TRBJ2-1	TGTGCCAGCAGCCGAACCGTAGCGGAGAGCTCCTACAATGAGCAGTTCTTC	CASSRTVAESSYNEQFF
TRBV28	NA	NA	TRBJ2-1	TGTGCCAGCAGTTTATGGTCTAGCGTCAGGGATGAGCAGTTCTTC	CASSLWSSVRDEQFF
TRBV5-1	NA	NA	TRBJ2-3	TGCGCCAGCAGCTTAAAGTTGACAGGTGGCACAGATACGCAGTATTTT	CASSLKLTGGTDTQYF
TRBV6-6	NA	NA	TRBJ1-5	TGTGCCAGCAGTTACACAGGGAATCAGCCCCAGCATTTT	CASSYTGNQPQHF
TRBV4-1	NA	NA	TRBJ1-4	TGCGCCAGCAGCCAAGATACGGGGGCTTATGAAAAACTGTTTTTT	CASSQDTGAYEKLFF
TRBV15	TRBD1	NA	TRBJ1-5	TGTGCCACCAGCAGATACGGGACAGGGGGCTTGAATCAGCCCCAGCATTTT	CATSRYGTGGLNQPQHF
TRBV4-1	NA	once	TRBJ1-4	TGCGCCAGCAGCTCAGAACGAGGGAAGGCCCTAAATGAAAAACTGTTTTTT	CASSSERGKALNEKLFF
TRBV7-9	NA	once	TRBJ2-1	TGTGCCAACACTGGGACGGACGACAATGAGCAGTTCTTC	CANTGTDDNEQFF
TRBV7-2	NA	NA	TRBJ2-7	TGTGCCAGCAGCCTAACTAGGAATGAGCAGTACTTC	CASSLTRNEQYF
TRBV19	NA	once	TRBJ1-2	TGTGCCAGTAGGATGACATTGAACTATGGCTACACCTTC	CASRMTLNYGYTF
TRBV6-1	NA	NA	TRBJ1-1	TGTGCCAGCTCATCATCAGCGTACACTGAAGCTTTCTTT	CASSSSAYTEAFF
TRBV10-2	TRBD1	NA	TRBJ2-3	TGCGCCAGCTGGACAGGGAGCACAGATACGCAGTATTTT	CASWTGSTDTQYF
TRBV5-1	TRBD1	NA	TRBJ2-2	TGCGCCAGCAGCTTGGGGGACAGCCAACTCGGGGAGCTGTTTTTT	CASSLGDSQLGELFF
TRBV18	TRBD2	NA	TRBJ2-7	TGTGCCAGCTCACCCACCCAGCGGGGGACGGAGGCCCACGAGCAGTACTTC	CASSPTQRGTEAHEQYF
TRBV11-2	NA	NA	TRBJ2-3	TGTGCCAGCAGCTTAGGGAGGGGGGGAATCACAGATACGCAGTATTTT	CASSLGRGGITDTQYF
TRBV7-9	NA	NA	TRBJ2-6	TGTGCCAGCAGCTTATCCCGCTCTGGGGCCAACGTCCTGACTTTC	CASSLSRSGANVLTF
TRBV2	TRBD1	NA	TRBJ2-2	TGTGCCAGCAGAGCCGGGACAGGGGGATCGAACACCGGGGAGCTGTTTTTT	CASRAGTGGSNTGELFF
TRBV25-1	NA	NA	TRBJ1-6	TGTGCCAGCAGTCCCCAGGGGCGAAGCTCCTATAATTCACCCCTCCACTTT	CASSPQGRSSYNSPLHF
TRBV5-1	NA	NA	TRBJ2-3	TGCGCCAGCCAAGCACTAGAAGGGTCAGATACGCAGTATTTT	CASQALEGSDTQYF
TRBV4-1	NA	NA	TRBJ2-1	TGCGCCAGCAGCCAAGGGGCTAGCCGTAGGAGGAATGAGCAGTTCTTC	CASSQGASRRRNEQFF
TRBV7-8	NA	NA	TRBJ1-1	TGTGCCAGCAGCCTCCGGGTTACTGAAGCTTTCTTT	CASSLRVTEAFF
TRBV5-4	NA	NA	TRBJ1-3	TGTGCCAGCAGCTGGGGGCCAAGGGGAAGTGGAAACACCATATATTTT	CASSWGPRGSGNTIYF
TRBV6-5	NA	NA	TRBJ2-3	TGTGCCAGCAGTTACCAATTTGCGACTAGCACAGATACGCAGTATTTT	CASSYQFATSTDTQYF
TRBV6-5	NA	once	TRBJ2-7	TGTGCCAGCAGTTATGAGGTATCGCAAACCGAGCAGTACTTC	CASSYEVSQTEQYF
TRBV28	NA	NA	TRBJ2-1	TGTGCCAGCAGTTACTGGAATGAGCAGTTCTTC	CASSYWNEQFF
TRBV10-1	TRBD2	once	TRBJ2-7	TGCGCCAGCAGTGAGTCGGCAGCGGGAGTGTACGAGCAGTACTTC	CASSESAAGVYEQYF
TRBV2	NA	NA	TRBJ2-2	TGTGCCAGCAGTCCGGAGGGGGCCAGATTCACCGGGGAGCTGTTTTTT	CASSPEGARFTGELFF
TRBV4-1	TRBD2	NA	TRBJ2-7	TGCGCCAGCAGCCAGCCGACTAGCGGGAACTACGAGCAGTACTTC	CASSQPTSGNYEQYF
TRBV10-3	TRBD1	NA	TRBJ2-7	TGTGCCATCAGTGAGGGGACAGCTAGGAGCTCCTACGAGCAGTACTTC	CAISEGTARSSYEQYF
TRBV5-4	NA	once	TRBJ2-2	TGTGCCAGCAGCCCTTGGGGGACCGGGGAGCTGTTTTTT	CASSPWGTGELFF
TRBV9	NA	once	TRBJ2-1	TGTGCCAGCAGCGTAGAAGCGACTAGAAGCAATGAGCAGTTCTTC	CASSVEATRSNEQFF
TRBV4-1	TRBD2	NA	TRBJ2-7	TGCGCCAGCAGCCCACTAGCGGGAAGCTCCTACGAGCAGTACTTC	CASSPLAGSSYEQYF
TRBV11-1	NA	NA	TRBJ2-5	TGTGCCAGCAGCCCCCCCTCCGTCATGGGAGAGACCCAGTACTTC	CASSPPSVMGETQYF
TRBV28	TRBD2	NA	TRBJ2-3	TGTGCCAGCAGTTGGGGGGGTAGCACAGATACGCAGTATTTT	CASSWGGSTDTQYF
TRBV25-1	NA	NA	TRBJ2-6	TGTGCCAGCAGTGAGGGCAGGGCTTCAGGGGCCAACGTCCTGACTTTC	CASSEGRASGANVLTF
TRBV28	NA	NA	TRBJ2-4	TGTGCCAGCACCCTCGGTGAGAAAAACATTCAGTACTTC	CASTLGEKNIQYF
TRBV7-3	NA	NA	TRBJ2-7	TGTGCCAGCAAGCTCGACCCGGGGCCTCCCTACGAGCAGTACTTC	CASKLDPGPPYEQYF